Below, 32 T cell receptor beta chains from the same sample are listed, as sequenced in a study of cytomegalovirus exposure and HLA in healthy donors. The primer mix had 60 Vbeta and 13 Jbeta primers. Produced via immunoSEQ multiplex PCR; TCRdb's table is partial and in-frame only. Of roughly 120,000 clones in the sample, approximately 80% were seen once. Source material: PBMCs. Receptors were obtained from a human donor in good health.

This clone was recorded once. V is TRBV16 and J is TRBJ1-1; 9 bases match TRBD1. The germline V gene encodes CDR1 KGHSY and CDR2 FQNENV. This CDR3 has 17 residues. V lost 1 base, J lost 6 bases, and 12 bases stayed unmatched. DNA of the CDR3: TGTGCCAGCAGCCAATGGGACAGGGACGGGGGGAGGTCTGAAGCTTTCTTT. It is translated as CASSQWDRDGGRSEAFF.

The V and J genes are TRBV5-1 and TRBJ2-4, with TRBD2 identical over 7 bases. V dropped 2 bases and J dropped 5; count of bases not matched to a gene: 1. CDR3 size: 13 residues. The germline CDR1 and CDR2 sequences are SGHRS and YFSETQ. The CDR3 sequence is CASSLSGENIQYF. The CDR3 coding sequence is TGCGCCAGCAGCTTAAGCGGGGAAAACATTCAGTACTTC.

The rearrangement uses TRBV5-1 and TRBJ2-5; no definite D call. The CDR3 spans 11 residues. Trimming took 4 bases from V and 4 from J, leaving 5 bases between them. Germline V lookup: CDR1 SGHRS, CDR2 YFSETQ. The CDR3 region is CASSTRETQYF. The CDR3 coding sequence is TGCGCCAGCAGCACGAGAGAGACCCAGTACTTC.

As regards this clone: One junction end does not reproduce the germline sequence, and a read error may be involved. This chain links TRBV5-1 with TRBJ2-7, with D maybe TRBD1 (6 bases). The CDR3 extends over 12 amino acids. The germline V gene has CDR1 SGHRS and CDR2 YFSETQ. The CDR3 coding sequence is TGTGCCAGCAGCTTGCCCGGGACAAGCCCGTACTTC. It translates to CASSLPGTSPYF.

The rearrangement uses TRBV15 and TRBJ1-5, with D possibly being TRBD1 (6 bases). This CDR3 has 17 amino acids. V lost 0 bases and J 5 bases, leaving 17 bases between the germline ends. Germline assignment: CDR1 LNHNV and CDR2 YYDKDF (reference sequence). This chain's CDR3 is CATSRDYAGAHDQPQHF. CDR3 sequence (DNA): TGTGCCACCAGCAGAGATTACGCAGGGGCCCATGATCAGCCCCAGCATTTT.

The chain combines TRBV10-1 with TRBJ2-3; 11 bases agree with TRBD2. The V and J ends lost 5 bases and 0 bases, in that order; junction bases with no gene match: 7. The germline V gene encodes CDR1 WNHNN and CDR2 SYGVQD (reference sequence). This CDR3 comprises 17 residues. CDR3 nucleotides: TGCGCCAGCAGTTCCGGGACTAGCGGACCTAGCACAGATACGCAGTATTTT. It encodes CASSSGTSGPSTDTQYF.

This rearrangement joins TRBV6-5 to TRBJ2-5, with D perhaps matching TRBD2 (6 bases). The CDR3 totals 13 residues. Deletions cut 1 base from V and 11 bases from J, with 14 bases between. CDR1 is MNHEY and CDR2 is SVGAGI in the germline V gene. The CDR3 nucleotides are TGTGCCAGCAGTTACTACAGAACGGGAGAGCAGTACTTC. It codes for CASSYYRTGEQYF.

This chain uses TRBV10-2 with TRBJ2-1; D possibly corresponds to TRBD2 (5 bases). CDR3 length equals 15 residues. Germline CDR1 and CDR2: WSHSY and SAAADI. The V end lost 3 bases, the J end lost 4 bases, and 13 bases lay between the germline ends. The CDR3 nucleotides read TGCGCCAGCAGTGATACTACTACTAGATACAATGAGCAGTTCTTC. The encoded protein is CASSDTTTRYNEQFF.

This chain joins TRBV2 and TRBJ1-6, with D possibly matching TRBD1 (5 bases). Germline lookup yields CDR1 SNHLY and CDR2 FYNNEI. This CDR3 region has 13 residues. V was shortened by 8 bases and J by 9 bases, with 14 bases between the two germline ends. The CDR3 region is CASFQIGVSPLHF. The DNA for the CDR3 is TGTGCCAGCTTTCAAATAGGGGTTTCACCCCTCCACTTT.

The chain carries TRBV28 and TRBJ1-1, with 8 bases identical to TRBD1. Looked up from germline, CDR1 is MDHEN and CDR2 is SYDVKM. V was clipped by 10 bases and J by 4 bases; unmatched bases: 5. The CDR3 has 12 residues. The chain's CDR3 is CATAGGGTEAFF. As DNA, the CDR3 is TGTGCCACGGCAGGGGGCGGCACTGAAGCTTTCTTT. Supplemented by reference TRBV28 and TRBJ1-1, the full variable domain reads DVKVTQSSRYLVKRTGEKVFLECVQDMDHENMFWYRQDPGLGLRLIYFSYDVKMKEKGDIPEGYSVSREKKERFSLILESASTNQTSMYLCATAGGGTEAFFGQGTRLTVV.

The chain couples TRBV18 to TRBJ1-1; 8 bases are a match to TRBD1. Trimming at V came to 3 bases and at J to 6 bases, leaving 9 bases not matched to a gene. The length of the CDR3 is 15 residues. Germline assignment: CDR1 KGHSH and CDR2 LQKENI. The CDR3 protein is CASSPESDRASEAFF. Here the CDR3 DNA reads TGTGCCAGCTCACCCGAATCGGACAGGGCGTCTGAAGCTTTCTTT.

This clone was recorded a few times. This chain connects TRBV2 to TRBJ1-1; D gene uncertain. Deletions cut 8 bases from V and 3 bases from J, with 7 bases between. Looked up from germline, CDR1 is SNHLY and CDR2 is FYNNEI. The CDR3 runs to 11 residues. CDR3: CASGVDTEAFF. CDR3 DNA: TGTGCCAGCGGAGTTGACACTGAAGCTTTCTTT.

The chain combines TRBV10-1 with TRBJ2-2, with D perhaps matching TRBD1 (5 bases). In germline, CDR1 is WNHNN, CDR2 SYGVQD (reference sequence). V gave up 3 bases and J gave up 2 bases, with 7 bases separating them. The CDR3 consists of 14 residues. CDR3 residues: CASSDRANTGELFF. The CDR3 region has the DNA TGCGCCAGCAGTGACAGGGCCAACACCGGGGAGCTGTTTTTT.

V usage is TRBV7-9 and J usage is TRBJ1-2; D may be TRBD1 (6 bases). CDR1 and CDR2 from the germline V gene are SEHNR and FQNEAQ (reference sequence). V lost 4 bases and J 9 bases, leaving 15 bases between the germline ends. The CDR3 has 13 residues. This CDR3 reads CASSYRDNESYTF. Written as DNA, the CDR3 is TGTGCCAGCAGCTACCGGGACAATGAGAGCTACACCTTC.

This sequence joins TRBV6-5 and TRBJ1-3; D might be TRBD1 (6 bases). Trimming took off 9 bases at V and 0 bases at J, with 12 bases between the two ends. The CDR3 runs to 14 residues. Germline values: CDR1 MNHEY, CDR2 SVGAGI. The CDR3 reads CASQHRASGNTIYF. CDR3 DNA sequence: TGTGCCAGTCAACACAGGGCCTCTGGAAACACCATATATTTT.

The rearrangement links TRBV27 to TRBJ1-1; D is possibly TRBD1 (5 bases). V lost 0 bases to trimming and J lost 0 bases, with 8 bases between them. Germline V gene lookup returns CDR1 MNHEY and CDR2 SMNVEV (reference sequence). This CDR3 is 15 amino acids long. As DNA, the CDR3 is TGTGCCAGCAGTTTATCGGGGGGTCTGAACACTGAAGCTTTCTTT. Protein sequence: CASSLSGGLNTEAFF.

The chain links TRBV4-1 to TRBJ1-5, with D possibly being TRBD1 (5 bases). This CDR3 contains 15 residues. CDR1 and CDR2 from the germline V gene are MGHRA and YSYEKL. The V end lost 3 bases, the J end lost 7 bases, and 16 bases lay between the germline ends. CDR3 sequence reads: CASSQGRGNGQPQHF. CDR3 DNA sequence: TGCGCCAGCAGCCAGGGGCGGGGTAACGGGCAGCCCCAGCATTTT.

This chain joins TRBV29-1 and TRBJ2-7; TRBD2 aligns across 9 bases. Per germline, CDR1 SQVTM and CDR2 ANQGSEA. This CDR3 has 13 amino acids. The junction had 8 bases not matched to a gene; V was cut back by 5 bases and J by 6 bases. The CDR3: CSVKGGGVGEQYF. The CDR3 nucleotides are TGCAGCGTTAAAGGCGGGGGGGTCGGCGAGCAGTACTTC.

The chain has TRBV7-8 and TRBJ2-1; maybe TRBD1 (5 bases). The V gene's germline CDR1 is SGHVS and CDR2 FQNEAQ. This CDR3 is 13 amino acids long. V gave up 5 bases and J gave up 12 bases, with 17 bases separating them. The CDR3 DNA reads as TGTGCCAGCAGCACAACAATAGGGGTAGGGCAGTTCTTC. This translates into CASSTTIGVGQFF.

V usage is TRBV5-4 and J usage is TRBJ1-2; perhaps TRBD1 as D (5 bases). V shed 10 bases and J shed 0 bases, with 10 bases lying between them. Germline values: CDR1 SGHNT, CDR2 YYREEE (reference sequence). The CDR3 length is 12 residues. For the CDR3, the DNA is TGTGCCGCCGGGGGACCTAACTATGGCTACACCTTC. It codes for CAAGGPNYGYTF. The complete variable domain, with remaining parts taken from reference TRBV5-4 and TRBJ1-2, reads ETGVTQSPTHLIKTRGQQVTLRCSSQSGHNTVSWYQQALGQGPQFIFQYYREEENGRGNFPPRFSGLQFPNYSSELNVNALELDDSALYLCAAGGPNYGYTFGSGTRLTVV.

The chain links TRBV9 to TRBJ1-4; possible D gene TRBD1, 5 bases. The CDR3 runs to 15 residues. Looked up from germline, CDR1 is SGDLS and CDR2 is YYNGEE. Trimming shortened V by 2 bases and J by 7 bases, and 15 bases separated the two germline ends. In nucleotides, the CDR3 is TGTGCCAGCAGCGTGCAGGGCAGGGAGGCTGAAAAACTGTTTTTT. It codes for CASSVQGREAEKLFF.

This clone showed up just once. An end of the junction differs from the germline gene, which may be a read error. V is TRBV7-9 and J is TRBJ1-6, with D unresolved. Germline CDR1 and CDR2: SEHNR and FQNEAQ (reference sequence). The CDR3 spans 12 residues. CDR3 bases: TGTTCCAGCAGCTTCCCGGTTTCACCCCTCCACTTT. This translates into CSSSFPVSPLHF.

The chain has TRBV6-6 and TRBJ1-4, with a possible D match to TRBD1 (6 bases). The germline V gene has CDR1 MNHNY and CDR2 SVGAGI (reference sequence). The CDR3 sequence is 15 residues long. The V end was cut by 5 bases, the J end by 5 bases, with 15 bases between. The CDR3 spells CASSQLQGANEKLFF. For the CDR3, the DNA is TGTGCCAGCAGTCAATTACAGGGCGCAAATGAAAAACTGTTTTTT.

The chain combines TRBV7-2 with TRBJ1-1, with D unresolved. Trimming removed 2 bases at V and 0 bases at J, with 10 bases between. Germline loops: CDR1 SGHTA, CDR2 FQGNSA. The CDR3 totals 15 residues. CDR3 amino acids: CASSLTGRMNTEAFF. The CDR3 nucleotides are TGTGCCAGCAGCTTAACGGGTAGGATGAACACTGAAGCTTTCTTT.

The chain combines TRBV7-2 with TRBJ2-5, with 11 bases matching TRBD2. The CDR3 loop spans 16 amino acids. CDR1 and CDR2 (germline): SGHTA, FQGNSA. J was trimmed by 5 bases and V by 1 base; bases with no gene match: 6. The CDR3 DNA sequence: TGTGCCAGCAGCTTAGGTAGCGGGGGGGCCTGGGAGACCCAGTACTTC. This sequence encodes CASSLGSGGAWETQYF.

The CDR3 nucleotides read TGCGCCAGCAGCCAAGAAGCGGGAGAGGCGGGGGGCCTCCCAGAGACCCAGTACTTC. Translating gives CASSQEAGEAGGLPETQYF. The rearrangement links TRBV4-1 to TRBJ2-5, with 8 bases lining up with TRBD2. From germline, CDR1 is MGHRA and CDR2 YSYEKL. This CDR3 is 19 amino acids long. V shed 0 bases and J 4 bases; nucleotides not matched to a gene: 16.

The CDR3 DNA reads TGTGCCAGCAGCTGCCTGGAGGATATGAACACTGAAGCTTTCTTT. Protein sequence: CASSCLEDMNTEAFF. The chain is built from TRBV6-5 and TRBJ1-1, with D unresolved. V lost 6 bases and J lost 0, with 14 bases in between. This CDR3 is 15 amino acids long. Germline CDR1 is MNHEY and CDR2 is SVGAGI.

As to this clone: Germline and junction disagree at one end, which may indicate a read error. V and J are TRBV7-9 and TRBJ2-3; the D is unclear. Germline lookup yields CDR1 SEHNR and CDR2 FQNEAQ (reference sequence). The CDR3 contains 12 residues. Written as DNA, the CDR3 is TGTTCCAGCAGCTTACTCAGGGATACGCAGTATTTT. Translation: CSSSLLRDTQYF.

This clone was detected only a few times. This chain connects TRBV7-9 to TRBJ2-6; D may be TRBD1 (6 bases). CDR1 is SEHNR and CDR2 is FQNEAQ in the germline V gene (reference sequence). Trimming shortened V by 10 bases and J by 0 bases, and 13 bases separated the two germline ends. The CDR3 has 15 residues. CDR3 sequence: CATAGAHSGANVLTF. Written as DNA, the CDR3 is TGTGCCACGGCAGGGGCCCACTCTGGGGCCAACGTCCTGACTTTC.

The chain has TRBV15 and TRBJ2-6, with 11 positions matching TRBD1. There are 16 residues in the CDR3. After removal of 5 bases from V and 2 bases from J, the junction contained 2 bases not matched to a gene. CDR1 is LNHNV and CDR2 is YYDKDF in the germline V gene (reference sequence). For the CDR3, the DNA is TGTGCCACCAGCTCGGGACAGGGGGCTGGGGCCAACGTCCTGACTTTC. Amino acids: CATSSGQGAGANVLTF. Drawing the rest from reference TRBV15 and TRBJ2-6, the complete variable domain is DAMVIQNPRYQVTQFGKPVTLSCSQTLNHNVMYWYQQKSSQAPKLLFHYYDKDFNNEADTPDNFQSRRPNTSFCFLDIRSPGLGDTAMYLCATSSGQGAGANVLTFGAGSRLTVL.

The V call is TRBV5-1, the J call TRBJ2-5; possible D gene TRBD1, 6 bases. The DNA matches TRBJ2-7 better at its end, which makes the J call doubtful. Looked up from germline, CDR1 is SGHRS and CDR2 is YFSETQ. The CDR3 loop spans 15 amino acids. The CDR3 nucleotides are TGCGCCAGCAGCTTGGGTGGGGGCTCCCTACGCGAGCAGTACTTC. Protein sequence: CASSLGGGSLREQYF.

The chain joins TRBV9 to TRBJ2-5, with 10 nucleotides matching TRBD1. The J segment lost 3 bases and the V segment lost 0 bases, leaving 5 bases of the junction unmatched. CDR3 length: 16 residues. Germline values: CDR1 SGDLS, CDR2 YYNGEE. The CDR3 is CASSVAVGTGEETQYF. The CDR3 DNA follows: TGTGCCAGCAGCGTAGCTGTAGGGACAGGGGAAGAGACCCAGTACTTC.